The 15 T cell receptor beta chains below were found in one sample sequenced in a study of PD-1 blockade in mismatch repair-deficient tumors. This table comes from immunoSEQ multiplex PCR, and its TCRdb copy is limited to in-frame clones, with some not included. The table records 60,000 to 70,000 clones, approximately 88% of them present only once. The source material was peripheral blood, sampled 52 weeks after starting pembrolizumab. Receptors originate from an adult with mismatch repair-deficient cancer.

The chain employs TRBV27 and TRBJ2-2; no clear D gene. Germline lookup yields CDR1 MNHEY and CDR2 SMNVEV (reference sequence). The V end was cut by 8 bases, the J end by 1 base, with 5 bases between. This CDR3 contains 12 residues. The CDR3 here is CASDLNTGELFF. CDR3 bases: TGTGCCAGCGATCTGAACACCGGGGAGCTGTTTTTT.

The V call is TRBV4-1, the J call TRBJ2-1; TRBD1 might be the D (6 bases). The CDR3 has 15 residues. Germline V gene data show CDR1 as MGHRA and CDR2 as YSYEKL. Trimming shortened V by 0 bases and J by 4 bases, and 10 bases separated the two germline ends. The CDR3 region is CASSQDLGGYNEQFF. The CDR3 nucleotides are TGCGCCAGCAGCCAAGATTTAGGGGGTTACAATGAGCAGTTCTTC.

V gene TRBV27 combines with J gene TRBJ2-7; 14 nucleotides agree with TRBD2. The CDR3 covers 18 residues. J was trimmed by 3 bases and V by 4 bases; bases with no gene match: 11. The V gene's germline CDR1 is MNHEY and CDR2 SMNVEV (reference sequence). The CDR3 spells CASSSTGTSGSMIYEQYF. CDR3 DNA: TGTGCCAGCAGTTCCACCGGGACTAGCGGGAGTATGATCTACGAGCAGTACTTC.

The V and J genes are TRBV19 and TRBJ1-2, with unresolved D. V dropped 7 bases and J dropped 6 bases, with 15 bases sitting between them. There are 13 residues in the CDR3. The germline V gene encodes CDR1 LNHDA and CDR2 SQIVND (reference sequence). In DNA form, the CDR3 reads TGTGCCAGTAAAACCTGGGAAGGGAATGGCTACACCTTC. Its translation: CASKTWEGNGYTF.

The chain links TRBV11-2 to TRBJ1-3; 7 positions match TRBD1. Trimming took 5 bases from V and 2 from J; bases not matched to a gene: 9. The CDR3 is made up of 16 amino acids. In germline, CDR1 is SGHAT, CDR2 FQNNGV. CDR3 in amino acids: CASSPVTGAAGNTIYF. Here the CDR3 DNA reads TGTGCCAGCAGCCCCGTCACAGGGGCGGCTGGAAACACCATATATTTT.

The chain couples TRBV11-3 to TRBJ2-7; 9 bases map to TRBD1. V dropped 5 bases and J dropped 2; count of bases not matched to a gene: 7. Germline CDR1 reads SGHNT; CDR2 reads YENEEA. The CDR3 loop spans 15 amino acids. The CDR3 DNA follows: TGTGCCAGCAGCACAACCGGGACAGGGACCTACGAGCAGTACTTC. Protein product: CASSTTGTGTYEQYF.

The chain has TRBV6-5 and TRBJ2-7, with 10 bases identical to TRBD1. The CDR3 contains 16 residues. Per the germline V gene, CDR1 is MNHEY and CDR2 is SVGAGI. The junction had 4 bases not matched to a gene; V was cut back by 0 bases and J by 2 bases. The CDR3 reads CASSYSDRGEAYEQYF. As DNA, the CDR3 is TGTGCCAGCAGTTACTCGGACAGGGGGGAGGCCTACGAGCAGTACTTC.

J is TRBJ2-7 and V is TRBV7-4; a weak D match, TRBD1 (6 bases). Trimming cost V 4 bases and J 9 bases, with 19 bases left between them. There are 14 residues in the CDR3. Germline V gene lookup returns CDR1 SGHVT and CDR2 SQSDAQ. CDR3 DNA sequence: TGTGCCAGCAGCTCGTCCGGGACACCTATTGGGCAGTACTTC. It codes for CASSSSGTPIGQYF.

This clone appeared a single time. This chain connects TRBV28 to TRBJ2-2; unclear D gene. V was cut by 6 bases and J by 5 bases, with 13 bases left in between. CDR1 is MDHEN, CDR2 SYDVKM, per germline. This CDR3 is 14 amino acids long. CDR3 amino acids: CASSVLSSTGELFF. The CDR3, as DNA: TGTGCCAGCAGCGTCCTATCGAGTACCGGGGAGCTGTTTTTT.

This rearrangement joins TRBV6-5 to TRBJ1-1; possible D gene TRBD1, 5 bases. The CDR3 spans 15 residues. Germline assignment: CDR1 MNHEY and CDR2 SVGAGI. V lost 0 bases and J 0 bases, leaving 8 bases between the germline ends. The CDR3 protein is CASSYSSGMNTEAFF. CDR3 DNA sequence: TGTGCCAGCAGTTACTCTTCAGGGATGAACACTGAAGCTTTCTTT.

In this sample, this clone turned up once. This chain uses TRBV11-2 with TRBJ1-3, with no clear D. CDR1 and CDR2 (germline): SGHAT, FQNNGV. The V end was cut by 3 bases, the J end by 3 bases, with 0 bases between. This CDR3 region has 11 residues. The CDR3 here is CASSFGNTIYF. The CDR3 region has the DNA TGTGCCAGCAGCTTTGGAAACACCATATATTTT.

In its sample, this clone was seen once. The chain links TRBV4-1 to TRBJ2-3; D possibly matches TRBD1 or TRBD2 (5 bases each). Trimming shortened V by 2 bases and J by 0 bases, and 12 bases separated the two germline ends. CDR1 is MGHRA and CDR2 is YSYEKL in the germline V gene. This CDR3 has 16 amino acids. In DNA form, the CDR3 reads TGCGCCAGCAGCCAAAGGGACGGCCCTAGCACAGATACGCAGTATTTT. This codes for CASSQRDGPSTDTQYF.

In this sample, this clone turned up once. This chain uses TRBV29-1 with TRBJ1-2; D is possibly TRBD1 (5 bases). The CDR3 has 14 amino acids. V was cut by 4 bases and J by 4 bases, with 16 bases left in between. Per germline, CDR1 SQVTM and CDR2 ANQGSEA. CDR3 DNA: TGCAGCGTTGCCGATGGGACCCTCACCTATGGCTACACCTTC. This sequence encodes CSVADGTLTYGYTF.

The chain uses TRBV10-1 and TRBJ2-7; D uncertain. Deletions cut 0 bases from V and 3 bases from J, with 15 bases between. CDR3 length: 16 residues. Germline-derived CDR1 and CDR2 are WNHNN and SYGVQD (reference sequence). Written as DNA, the CDR3 is TGCGCCAGCAGTGAGTCGACTCCCGGCCGGAGCTACGAGCAGTACTTC. Its translation: CASSESTPGRSYEQYF.

The V gene is TRBV4-1, the J gene TRBJ2-7; D tentatively fits TRBD1 or TRBD2 (7 bases each). CDR3 size: 16 residues. Trimming removed 3 bases at V and 4 bases at J, with 19 bases between. Per germline, CDR1 MGHRA and CDR2 YSYEKL. The CDR3 region has the DNA TGCGCCAGCAGCCAGACGATAAACAGGGGAGGGTACGAGCAGTACTTC. It codes for CASSQTINRGGYEQYF.